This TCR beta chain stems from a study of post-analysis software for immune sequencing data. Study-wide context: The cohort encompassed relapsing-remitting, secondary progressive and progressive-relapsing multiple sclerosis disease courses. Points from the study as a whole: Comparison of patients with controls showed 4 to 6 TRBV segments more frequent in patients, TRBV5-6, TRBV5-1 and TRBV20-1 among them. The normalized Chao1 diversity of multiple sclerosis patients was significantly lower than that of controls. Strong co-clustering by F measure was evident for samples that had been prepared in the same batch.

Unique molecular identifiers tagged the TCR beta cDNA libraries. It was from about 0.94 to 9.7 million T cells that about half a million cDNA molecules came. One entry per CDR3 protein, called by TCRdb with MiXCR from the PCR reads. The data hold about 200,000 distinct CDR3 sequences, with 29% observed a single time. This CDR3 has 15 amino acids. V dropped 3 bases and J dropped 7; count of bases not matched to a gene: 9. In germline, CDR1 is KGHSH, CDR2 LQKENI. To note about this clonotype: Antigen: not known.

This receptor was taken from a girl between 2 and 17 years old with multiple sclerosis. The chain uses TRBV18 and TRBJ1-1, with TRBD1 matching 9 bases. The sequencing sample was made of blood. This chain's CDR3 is CASSPLGQGNVEAFF. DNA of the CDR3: TGTGCCAGCTCACCTTTAGGACAGGGGAACGTTGAAGCTTTCTTT.